The 6 T cell receptor beta chains presented below share a single source sample, sequenced in a study of CD8+ T cells in alopecia areata. Following RNA extraction, reverse transcription yielded cDNA that acted as the sequencing template. Assay used: immunoSEQ multiplex PCR; TCRdb lists only in-frame clones, some missing. The sample has 150,000 or so clones; approximately 45% are singletons. The sequenced sample was CD4+ T cells sorted from blood. These receptors all come from a human donor with alopecia areata.

The V gene is TRBV29-1, the J gene TRBJ2-7; D gene ambiguous. The germline V gene has CDR1 SQVTM and CDR2 ANQGSEA. This CDR3 has 12 residues. V was pared by 0 bases and J by 6 bases, with 9 bases between. The CDR3 spells CSVEDPRSEQYF. The CDR3 DNA reads TGCAGCGTTGAAGATCCAAGGAGCGAGCAGTACTTC.

The V and J genes are TRBV5-4 and TRBJ2-1; TRBD2 is a possible D gene (6 bases). V dropped 4 bases and J dropped 2 bases, with 10 bases sitting between them. CDR3 length: 14 amino acids. CDR1 is SGHNT and CDR2 is YYREEE in the germline V gene (reference sequence). CDR3 amino acids: CASSRDSTYNEQFF. The CDR3 coding sequence is TGTGCCAGCAGCCGGGACTCTACCTACAATGAGCAGTTCTTC.

The chain employs TRBV5-1 and TRBJ2-5, with D possibly being TRBD1 or TRBD2 (5 bases each). V lost 9 bases and J 5 bases, leaving 23 bases between the germline ends. CDR3 size: 15 residues. Germline V lookup: CDR1 SGHRS, CDR2 YFSETQ. CDR3 protein: CATKRRPTGLETQYF. CDR3 nucleotides: TGCGCCACCAAGCGGCGGCCCACGGGGCTGGAGACCCAGTACTTC.

The V and J genes are TRBV12-5 and TRBJ2-3, with D perhaps matching TRBD1 (5 bases). The germline CDR1 and CDR2 sequences are LGHNT and FRNRAP. Between the trimmed V and J ends, which lost 3 bases and 4 bases, there was a span of 8 bases. CDR3 size: 13 residues. The CDR3 here is CASGFTGSDTQYF. Here the CDR3 DNA reads TGTGCTAGTGGTTTTACAGGCTCAGATACGCAGTATTTT.

This clone was seen a few times. V is TRBV5-8 and J is TRBJ1-5; 8 bases fit TRBD1. This CDR3 contains 14 residues. Germline V lookup: CDR1 SGHTS, CDR2 YDEGEE. Unmatched junction bases numbered 7, after V lost 7 bases and J lost 4 bases. The CDR3 loop is CASHGQGRNQPQHF. For the CDR3, the DNA is TGTGCCAGCCACGGACAGGGTCGGAATCAGCCCCAGCATTTT. Based on the CDR3 plus reference TRBV5-8 and TRBJ1-5, the full variable domain is EAGVTQSPTHLIKTRGQQATLRCSPISGHTSVYWYQQALGLGLQFLLWYDEGEERNRGNFPPRFSGRQFPNYSSELNVNALELEDSALYLCASHGQGRNQPQHFGDGTRLSIL.

The chain uses TRBV29-1 and TRBJ2-3, with 7 bases fitting TRBD1. V shed 6 bases and J 5 bases; nucleotides not matched to a gene: 2. The CDR3 runs to 11 residues. Germline loops: CDR1 SQVTM, CDR2 ANQGSEA. CDR3 protein: CSVRQGDTQYF. The CDR3 coding sequence is TGCAGCGTAAGACAGGGAGATACGCAGTATTTT.